This T cell receptor (beta chain) was identified during a study of CD8+ T cells in alopecia areata. About the research overall: It was oral tofacitinib, at 5 to 10 mg twice daily, that treated patients received. Once tofacitinib had been taken for 6 to 18 months, 6 months off drug followed.

Trimming removed 3 bases at V and 7 bases at J, with 15 bases between. The CDR3 spans 15 residues. Germline V gene lookup returns CDR1 MGHDK and CDR2 SYGVNS. Extracted RNA was reverse transcribed into cDNA, the sequencing template. Here immunoSEQ multiplex PCR was the method, and the copy in TCRdb shows in-frame clones only, minus some. This sample has 150,000 to 200,000 clones; about 72% occur once, and the top ten carry over 10%. This clone was detected only a few times. Researchers gathered lesional scalp punch biopsies and peripheral blood from patients with alopecia areata. The source is a human donor with alopecia areata. Specimen: CD8+ T cells sorted from blood, collected at week 0. The chain combines TRBV25-1 with TRBJ1-4, with D hard to call. This CDR3 is CASSDRESSPEKLFF. CDR3 coding DNA: TGTGCCAGCAGTGACCGGGAGTCCAGCCCTGAAAAACTGTTTTTT.